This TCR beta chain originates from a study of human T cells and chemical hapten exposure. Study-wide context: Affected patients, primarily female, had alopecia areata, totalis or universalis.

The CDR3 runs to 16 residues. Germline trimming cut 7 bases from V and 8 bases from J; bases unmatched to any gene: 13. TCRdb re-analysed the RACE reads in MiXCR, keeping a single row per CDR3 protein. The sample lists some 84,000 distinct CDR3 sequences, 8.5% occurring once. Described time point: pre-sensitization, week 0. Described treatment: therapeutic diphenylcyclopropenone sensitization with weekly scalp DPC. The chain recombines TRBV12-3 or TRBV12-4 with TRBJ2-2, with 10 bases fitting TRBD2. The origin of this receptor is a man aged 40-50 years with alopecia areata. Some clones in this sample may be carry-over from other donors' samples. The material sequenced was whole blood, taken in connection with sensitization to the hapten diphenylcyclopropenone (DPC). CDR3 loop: CASTYPPSGSSGELFF. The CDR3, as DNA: TGTGCCAGCACCTACCCCCCTAGCGGGAGTTCTGGGGAGCTGTTTTTT.